This is a list of T cell receptor beta chains from one sample in a study of T cell responses to AZD1222 COVID-19 vaccine. Produced via immunoSEQ multiplex PCR; TCRdb's table is partial and in-frame only. This table holds some 200,000 clones, approximately 90% found once. Sequenced material: peripheral blood, taken on day 0 of AZD1222 vaccination. The receptor source for this set is an adult in good health. The CDR3 runs from the conserved cysteine through the conserved F or W. D genes are given only for firm matches. Not all rows give a size; the values are once, few, many and, for expanded clones, a class.

j_call | v_call | d_call | clone_size | cdr3_aa | cdr3_nt
TRBJ1-4 | TRBV7-9 | TRBD1 | . | CASSPGDRDGEKLFF | TGTGCCAGCAGCCCCGGGGACAGGGACGGTGAAAAACTGTTTTTT
TRBJ1-5 | TRBV3-1/TRBV3-2 | . | . | CASSQAGFHQPQHF | TGTGCCAGCAGCCAAGCGGGTTTTCATCAGCCCCAGCATTTT
TRBJ2-7 | TRBV14 | TRBD1 | . | CASSKDRQTSYEQYF | TGTGCCAGCAGTAAGGACAGGCAGACCTCCTACGAGCAGTACTTC
TRBJ2-2 | TRBV2 | TRBD1 | . | CASSEVRGPSGELFF | TGTGCCAGCAGTGAAGTCAGGGGGCCGAGCGGGGAGCTGTTTTTT
TRBJ2-2 | TRBV7-8 | . | . | CASGRIGAGELFF | TGTGCCAGCGGTCGTATTGGTGCCGGGGAGCTGTTTTTT
TRBJ1-2 | TRBV7-3 | . | . | CASSFDSSSGYTF | TGTGCCAGCAGCTTTGACAGTTCAAGTGGCTACACCTTC
TRBJ2-7 | TRBV28 | . | . | CASSLRAYEQYF | TGTGCCAGCAGTTTGAGGGCCTACGAGCAGTACTTC
TRBJ1-5 | TRBV18 | . | . | CASSPDRGVSNQPQHF | TGTGCCAGCTCACCAGATCGGGGGGTCAGCAATCAGCCCCAGCATTTT
TRBJ1-6 | TRBV28 | . | . | CASTRDYNSPLHF | TGTGCCAGCACCAGGGACTATAATTCACCCCTCCACTTT
TRBJ2-1 | TRBV6-5 | . | . | CASKGGYNEQFF | TGTGCCAGCAAGGGGGGCTACAATGAGCAGTTCTTC
TRBJ2-7 | TRBV6-5 | TRBD1 | . | CASSYPRTGRYHEQYF | TGTGCCAGCAGTTACCCCCGGACAGGGAGGTACCACGAGCAGTACTTC
TRBJ2-1 | TRBV14 | . | . | CASSPGQLGSHYNEQFF | TGTGCCAGCAGCCCCGGACAGCTCGGGTCTCATTACAATGAGCAGTTCTTC
TRBJ1-1 | TRBV19 | . | once | CASSIGYMNTEAFF | TGTGCCAGTAGTATTGGTTACATGAACACTGAAGCTTTCTTT
TRBJ2-7 | TRBV27 | . | . | CASSLSPQGYEQYF | TGTGCCAGCAGTTTATCCCCCCAGGGGTACGAGCAGTACTTC
TRBJ1-1 | TRBV25-1 | TRBD1 | . | CASGGQGRAEAFF | TGTGCCAGCGGAGGACAGGGGCGCGCTGAAGCTTTCTTT
TRBJ2-5 | TRBV15 | . | . | CATGSGKGQYQETQYF | TGTGCCACCGGATCGGGAAAAGGACAGTACCAAGAGACCCAGTACTTC
TRBJ1-1 | TRBV18 | . | once | CASSPNRQDGTEAFF | TGTGCCAGCTCACCTAACCGACAGGACGGCACTGAAGCTTTCTTT
TRBJ1-3 | TRBV12-5 | . | . | CASGAGGWGNTIYF | TGTGCTAGTGGTGCGGGGGGCTGGGGAAACACCATATATTTT
TRBJ2-7 | TRBV7-9 | . | . | CASSLAGSDEQYF | TGTGCCAGCAGCTTAGCGGGGTCGGACGAGCAGTACTTC
TRBJ2-7 | TRBV6-1 | TRBD1 | . | CASSESTGSLYEQYF | TGTGCCAGCAGTGAATCGACAGGGAGTTTGTACGAGCAGTACTTC
TRBJ1-6 | TRBV7-9 | . | . | CASSGGTRGNSPLHF | TGTGCCAGCAGCGGAGGGACACGGGGTAATTCACCCCTCCACTTT
TRBJ2-7 | TRBV18 | . | . | CASSPDDGYEQYF | TGTGCCAGCTCACCCGACGACGGGTACGAGCAGTACTTC
TRBJ1-1 | TRBV6-6 | TRBD1 | . | CASSWTGENTEAFF | TGTGCCAGCAGTTGGACAGGGGAGAACACTGAAGCTTTCTTT
TRBJ2-5 | TRBV5-6 | . | once | CASSLSAGPQETQYF | TGTGCCAGCAGCTTGTCGGCGGGACCCCAAGAGACCCAGTACTTC
TRBJ2-5 | TRBV9 | TRBD1 | . | CASSVAGTGSETQYF | TGTGCCAGCAGCGTAGCCGGGACAGGGTCAGAGACCCAGTACTTC
TRBJ2-3 | TRBV14 | . | . | CASSQESLSTDTQYF | TGTGCCAGCAGCCAAGAGTCGCTTAGCACAGATACGCAGTATTTT
TRBJ2-3 | TRBV29-1 | . | . | CSAGRSSTDTQYF | TGCAGCGCGGGACGGAGTAGCACAGATACGCAGTATTTT
TRBJ2-2 | TRBV11-2 | TRBD1 | . | CASSIRQGNTGELFF | TGTGCCAGCAGCATCCGACAGGGGAACACCGGGGAGCTGTTTTTT
TRBJ2-5 | TRBV9 | TRBD1 | . | CASSGQGGQETQYF | TGTGCCAGCAGCGGACAGGGGGGCCAAGAGACCCAGTACTTC
TRBJ2-1 | TRBV29-1 | . | . | CSVDGLDSYNEQFF | TGCAGCGTAGACGGACTGGACTCCTACAATGAGCAGTTCTTC
TRBJ2-1 | TRBV7-3 | TRBD2 | . | CASSLGGGRNNEQFF | TGTGCCAGCAGCTTAGGGGGCGGGAGGAACAATGAGCAGTTCTTC
TRBJ2-1 | TRBV24-1 | TRBD2 | . | CATSDWTSGRKNEQFF | TGTGCCACCAGTGACTGGACTAGCGGGAGGAAAAATGAGCAGTTCTTC
TRBJ2-5 | TRBV7-3 | TRBD2 | . | CASSPTGGGLETQYF | TGTGCCAGCAGCCCCACGGGAGGGGGGCTTGAGACCCAGTACTTC
TRBJ2-3 | TRBV7-9 | . | . | CASSLNSGADTQYF | TGTGCCAGCAGCTTAAATTCTGGAGCAGATACGCAGTATTTT
TRBJ2-1 | TRBV6-5 | . | . | CASGPGTLVYNEQFF | TGTGCCAGCGGACCCGGGACACTGGTCTACAATGAGCAGTTCTTC